These 12 T cell receptor beta chains came from one sample sequenced in a study of T cells in Graves' hyperthyroidism and ophthalmopathy. TCR beta CDR3 region amplification was performed from RNA transcripts. First-round RT-PCR of the TCR CDR3 relied on the HTBI primer set. TCRdb redid the calling of the multiplex PCR reads with MiXCR, one entry per CDR3 protein. The data hold about 840,000 distinct CDR3 sequences, with around 38% observed a single time. The material sequenced was blood. The source of these receptors is a young man with Graves' hyperthyroidism.

This clonotype was picked up a small number of times. The chain employs TRBV2 and TRBJ2-7; 8 bases line up with TRBD1. The CDR3 sequence is 13 residues long. Germline trimming cut 3 bases from V and 7 bases from J; bases unmatched to any gene: 5. Germline V gene data show CDR1 as SNHLY and CDR2 as FYNNEI. This chain's CDR3 is CASSDSGGWEQYF. DNA of the CDR3: TGTGCCAGCAGTGACTCAGGGGGCTGGGAGCAGTACTTC.

The CDR3 protein is CASSGGQRTEAFF. CDR3 sequence (DNA): TGTGCCAGCAGTGGGGGACAGCGCACTGAAGCTTTCTTT. The V gene is TRBV6-4, the J gene TRBJ1-1, with 7 bases that match TRBD1. CDR3 size: 13 residues. The germline V gene encodes CDR1 MRHNA and CDR2 SNTAGT. With V trimmed by 4 bases and J by 4 bases, 3 bases remained unmatched.

The chain links TRBV2 to TRBJ2-5; 10 bases align to TRBD2. V lost 5 bases, J lost 5 bases, and 8 bases stayed unmatched. Germline CDR1 is SNHLY and CDR2 is FYNNEI. This CDR3 spans 15 amino acids. The CDR3 sequence is CASSSMGTSVETQYF. The CDR3 region has the DNA TGTGCCAGCAGTTCGATGGGGACTAGCGTCGAGACCCAGTACTTC.

The table lists this clonotype with many counts. The chain has TRBV15 and TRBJ2-2, with 10 bases fitting TRBD1. With 8 bases clipped from V and 3 bases from J, the junction kept 6 bases outside the gene matches. Looked up from germline, CDR1 is LNHNV and CDR2 is YYDKDF (reference sequence). The CDR3 covers 15 residues. The DNA for the CDR3 is TGTGCCACCGAAGGGACAGGGGCCTACACCGGGGAGCTGTTTTTT. Residues: CATEGTGAYTGELFF.

CDR3 amino acids: CACNRPGGQPQHF. The CDR3, as DNA: TGTGCCTGCAACCGTCCTGGCGGTCAGCCCCAGCATTTT. The chain employs TRBV7-8 and TRBJ1-5; D call uncertain. Germline V gene data show CDR1 as SGHVS and CDR2 as FQNEAQ. This CDR3 has 13 residues. V dropped 11 bases and J dropped 6 bases, with 17 bases sitting between them.

The table lists this clonotype with a few counts. The CDR3 nucleotides are TGTGCCAGCAGTTCGGGACAGGGGTTTTCACCCCTCCACTTT. This translates into CASSSGQGFSPLHF. The J gene is TRBJ1-6, the V gene TRBV2; the match to TRBD1 covers 10 bases. The V and J ends lost 5 bases and 9 bases, in that order; junction bases with no gene match: 4. This CDR3 contains 14 residues. Germline V gene lookup returns CDR1 SNHLY and CDR2 FYNNEI.

This clonotype showed up many times. The V gene is TRBV2, the J gene TRBJ1-2; perhaps TRBD1 as D (5 bases). Germline V lookup: CDR1 SNHLY, CDR2 FYNNEI. V was cut by 6 bases and J by 8 bases, with 13 bases left in between. The CDR3 contains 12 residues. For the CDR3, the DNA is TGTGCCAGCAGCCCAGGGTCGCGGGGCTACACCTTC. Encoded protein: CASSPGSRGYTF.

This clonotype turned up a few times. The V call is TRBV7-6, the J call TRBJ2-5; D gene unclear. The CDR3 extends over 13 amino acids. The germline CDR1 and CDR2 sequences are SGHVS and FNYEAQ. V was shortened by 3 bases and J by 5 bases, with 10 bases between the two germline ends. The CDR3 loop reads CASSFRVMETQYF. As DNA, the CDR3 is TGTGCCAGCAGCTTTAGGGTCATGGAGACCCAGTACTTC.

This clonotype was seen a handful of times. V is TRBV7-2 and J is TRBJ1-3; D is ambiguous. The CDR3 is made up of 13 amino acids. Germline CDR1 reads SGHTA; CDR2 reads FQGNSA. Trimming left V 2 bases short and J 3 bases short, with 5 bases between. The CDR3 reads CASSLTDGNTIYF. The DNA for the CDR3 is TGTGCCAGCAGCTTAACAGATGGAAACACCATATATTTT. The whole variable domain, remainder taken from reference TRBV7-2 and TRBJ1-3, is GAGVSQSPSNKVTEKGKDVELRCDPISGHTALYWYRQSLGQGLEFLIYFQGNSAPDKSGLPSDRFSAERTGGSVSTLTIQRTQQEDSAVYLCASSLTDGNTIYFGEGSWLTVV.

This clonotype has a handful of counts. The rearrangement uses TRBV12-3 or TRBV12-4 and TRBJ2-2; 11 positions agree with TRBD2. The V and J ends lost 7 bases and 0 bases, in that order; junction bases with no gene match: 1. This CDR3 has 15 residues. This chain's CDR3 is CASTGLAANTGELFF. The DNA of the CDR3 is TGTGCCAGCACGGGACTAGCGGCGAACACCGGGGAGCTGTTTTTT.

The chain combines TRBV7-9 with TRBJ1-2, with 7 bases that match TRBD1. CDR1 is SEHNR and CDR2 is FQNEAQ in the germline V gene (reference sequence). V gave up 5 bases and J gave up 3 bases; unmatched junction bases: 6. There are 14 residues in the CDR3. The CDR3 reads CASSARQGDYGYTF. The CDR3 coding sequence is TGTGCCAGCAGCGCACGACAGGGCGACTATGGCTACACCTTC. The full variable domain, completed using reference TRBV7-9 and TRBJ1-2, is DTGVSQNPRHKITKRGQNVTFRCDPISEHNRLYWYRQTLGQGPEFLTYFQNEAQLEKSRLLSDRFSAERPKGSFSTLEIQRTEQGDSAMYLCASSARQGDYGYTFGSGTRLTVV.

This clonotype was recorded a few times. The chain uses TRBV6-5 and TRBJ1-4, with TRBD1 matching over 8 bases. J gave up 8 bases and V 2 bases, and 7 bases lay outside the gene matches. The CDR3 runs to 15 residues. The germline CDR1 and CDR2 sequences are MNHEY and SVGAGI. The CDR3: CASSYPETGDEKLFF. Written as DNA, the CDR3 is TGTGCCAGCAGTTACCCCGAGACAGGGGACGAAAAACTGTTTTTT.